The sample holds many counts of the clone carrying this T cell receptor (beta chain). RNA served as the template for amplifying TCR beta CDR3 regions. In the first round, RT-PCR was carried out with HTBI primers, and a multiplex PCR formed the second round. TCRdb re-called the multiplex PCR reads with MiXCR, one entry per CDR3 protein. The sample has almost 750,000 distinct CDR3 sequences; roughly 40% are singletons. Trimming at V came to 5 bases and at J to 2 bases, leaving 8 bases not matched to a gene. The CDR3 is 15 residues long. Germline CDR1 and CDR2: SEHNR and FQNEAQ (reference sequence). This sample was included in a study of Graves' ophthalmopathy and Graves' hyperthyroidism. Study in general: No treatment had been given when peripheral blood was collected at initial diagnosis.

Orbital computed tomography, together with clinical symptoms, serum thyroxine, TRAb and thyroid ultrasound, was used for diagnosis. Sequenced sample: peripheral blood. The clonotype originates from an adult man with Graves' ophthalmopathy. The rearrangement uses TRBV7-9 and TRBJ2-5, with 7 nucleotides matching TRBD2. CDR3 loop: CASSRLAWDQETQYF. In DNA, the CDR3 is TGTGCCAGCAGCCGACTAGCTTGGGATCAAGAGACCCAGTACTTC.